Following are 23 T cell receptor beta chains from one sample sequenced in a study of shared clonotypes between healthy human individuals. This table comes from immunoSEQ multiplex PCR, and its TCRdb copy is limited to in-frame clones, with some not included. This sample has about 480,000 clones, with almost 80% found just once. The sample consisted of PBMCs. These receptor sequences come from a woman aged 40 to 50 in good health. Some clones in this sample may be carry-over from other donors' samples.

This chain's CDR3 is CASSKGEDNSNQPQHF. The CDR3 DNA reads TGTGCCAGCAGCAAAGGGGAGGACAATAGCAATCAGCCCCAGCATTTT. V is TRBV21-1 and J is TRBJ1-5. TRBV21-1 corresponds to a pseudogene. The CDR3 length is 16 residues.

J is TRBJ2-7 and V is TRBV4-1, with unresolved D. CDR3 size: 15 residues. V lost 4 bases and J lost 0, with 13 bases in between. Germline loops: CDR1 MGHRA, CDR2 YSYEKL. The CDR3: CASSLQAHNSYEQYF. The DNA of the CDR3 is TGCGCCAGCAGCCTTCAGGCCCACAACTCCTACGAGCAGTACTTC.

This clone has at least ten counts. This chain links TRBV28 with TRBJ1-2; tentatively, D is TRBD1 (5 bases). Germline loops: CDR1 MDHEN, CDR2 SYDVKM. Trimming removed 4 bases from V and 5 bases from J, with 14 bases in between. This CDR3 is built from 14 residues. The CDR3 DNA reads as TGTGCCAGCAGTTCGGATGGGGCAGGGTATGGCTACACCTTC. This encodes CASSSDGAGYGYTF.

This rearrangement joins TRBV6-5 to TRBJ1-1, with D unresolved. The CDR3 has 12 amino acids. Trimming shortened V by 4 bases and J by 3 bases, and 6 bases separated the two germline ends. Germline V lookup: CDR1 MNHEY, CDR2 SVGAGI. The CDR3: CASSSRDTEAFF. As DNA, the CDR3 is TGTGCCAGCAGTTCGAGGGACACTGAAGCTTTCTTT.

The CDR3 is CASSEGGTSAYEQFF. The CDR3 bases are TGTGCCAGCAGCGAGGGGGGGACTAGTGCCTATGAGCAGTTCTTC. The V and J genes are TRBV9 and TRBJ2-1, with 8 bases that match TRBD2. In germline, CDR1 is SGDLS, CDR2 YYNGEE. J gave up 8 bases and V 3 bases, and 10 bases lay outside the gene matches. This CDR3 is 15 amino acids long.

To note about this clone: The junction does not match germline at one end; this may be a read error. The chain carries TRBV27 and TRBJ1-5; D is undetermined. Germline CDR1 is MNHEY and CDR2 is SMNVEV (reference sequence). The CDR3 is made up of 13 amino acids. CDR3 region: CASSMGFNQPHHF. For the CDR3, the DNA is TGTGCCAGCAGTATGGGGTTCAATCAGCCCCATCATTTT.

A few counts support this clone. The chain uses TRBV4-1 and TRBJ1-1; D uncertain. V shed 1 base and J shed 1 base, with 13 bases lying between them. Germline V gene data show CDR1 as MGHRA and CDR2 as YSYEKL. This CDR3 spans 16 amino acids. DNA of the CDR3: TGCGCCAGCAGCCAAGGAAGGGCACGGCGGAACACTGAAGCTTTCTTT. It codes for CASSQGRARRNTEAFF.

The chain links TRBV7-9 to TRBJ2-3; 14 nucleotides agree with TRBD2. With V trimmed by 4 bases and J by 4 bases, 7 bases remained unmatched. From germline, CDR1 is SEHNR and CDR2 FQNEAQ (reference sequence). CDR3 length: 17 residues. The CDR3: CASSSGLAGAIPDTQYF. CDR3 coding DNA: TGTGCCAGCAGCTCGGGACTAGCGGGAGCGATCCCAGATACGCAGTATTTT.

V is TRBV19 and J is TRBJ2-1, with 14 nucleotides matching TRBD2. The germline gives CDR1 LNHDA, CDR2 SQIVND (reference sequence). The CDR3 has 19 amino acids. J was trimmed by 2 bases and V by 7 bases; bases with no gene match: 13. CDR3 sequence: CASTLRGLAGVRTYNEQFF. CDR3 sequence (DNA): TGTGCCAGTACCCTGAGGGGACTAGCGGGAGTAAGGACCTACAATGAGCAGTTCTTC.

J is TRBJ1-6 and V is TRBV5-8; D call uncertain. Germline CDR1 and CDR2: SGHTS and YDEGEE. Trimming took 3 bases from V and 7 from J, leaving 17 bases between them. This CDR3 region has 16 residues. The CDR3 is CASSSSDKGWNSPLHF. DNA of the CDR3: TGTGCCAGCAGCTCCAGTGACAAAGGATGGAATTCACCCCTCCACTTT.

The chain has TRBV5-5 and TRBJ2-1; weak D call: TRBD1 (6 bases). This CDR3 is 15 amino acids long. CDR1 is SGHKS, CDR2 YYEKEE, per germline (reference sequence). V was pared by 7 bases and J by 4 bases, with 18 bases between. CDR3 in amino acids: CASQRNGQRYNEQFF. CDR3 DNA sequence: TGTGCCAGCCAGAGGAACGGACAGAGATACAATGAGCAGTTCTTC.

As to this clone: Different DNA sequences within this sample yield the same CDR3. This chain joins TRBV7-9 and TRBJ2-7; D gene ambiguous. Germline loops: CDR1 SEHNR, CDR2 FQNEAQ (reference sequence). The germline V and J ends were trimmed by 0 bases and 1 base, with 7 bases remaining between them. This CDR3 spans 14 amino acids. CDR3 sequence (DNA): TGTGCCAGCAGCTTAGCTGGCTCGTCCTACGAGCAGTACTTC. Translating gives CASSLAGSSYEQYF.

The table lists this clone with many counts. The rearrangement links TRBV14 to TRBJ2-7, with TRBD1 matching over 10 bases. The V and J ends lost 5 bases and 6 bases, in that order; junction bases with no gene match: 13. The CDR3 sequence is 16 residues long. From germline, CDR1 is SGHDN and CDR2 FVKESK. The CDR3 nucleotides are TGTGCCAGCAGCTCCCTTCTCGGGACAGGGGCCCTCGAGCAGTACTTC. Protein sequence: CASSSLLGTGALEQYF.

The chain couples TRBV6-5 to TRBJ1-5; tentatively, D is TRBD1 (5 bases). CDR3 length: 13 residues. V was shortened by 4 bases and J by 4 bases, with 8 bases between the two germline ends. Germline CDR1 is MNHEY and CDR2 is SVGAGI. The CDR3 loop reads CASSWGRNQPQHF. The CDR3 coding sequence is TGTGCCAGCAGTTGGGGCAGAAATCAGCCCCAGCATTTT.

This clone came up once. This CDR3 reads CASSSPDRETYEQYF. The CDR3 DNA reads TGTGCCAGCAGTTCCCCGGACAGGGAAACCTACGAGCAGTACTTC. The chain uses TRBV11-2 and TRBJ2-7; TRBD1 matches at 8 bases. The CDR3 has 15 residues. Per germline, CDR1 SGHAT and CDR2 FQNNGV. V was clipped by 6 bases and J by 2 bases; unmatched bases: 9.

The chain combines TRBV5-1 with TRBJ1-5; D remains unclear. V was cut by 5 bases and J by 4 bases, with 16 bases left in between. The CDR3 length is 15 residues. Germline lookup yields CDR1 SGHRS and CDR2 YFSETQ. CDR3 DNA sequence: TGCGCCAGCAGTTGGGATGGTCAGCCTAATCAGCCCCAGCATTTT. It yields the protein CASSWDGQPNQPQHF.

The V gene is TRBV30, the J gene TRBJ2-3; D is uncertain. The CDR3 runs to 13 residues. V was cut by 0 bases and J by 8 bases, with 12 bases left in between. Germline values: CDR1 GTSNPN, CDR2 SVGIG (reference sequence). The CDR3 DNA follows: TGTGCCTGGAGTGTAAAGTCCGTAGGTACGCAGTATTTT. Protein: CAWSVKSVGTQYF.

CDR3 loop: CASSSPGQGTYEQYF. The CDR3 bases are TGCGCCAGCAGCTCGCCGGGACAGGGGACCTACGAGCAGTACTTC. V gene TRBV5-1 combines with J gene TRBJ2-7; 10 bases align to TRBD1. The CDR3 contains 15 residues. The ends lost 3 bases at V and 2 bases at J; junction bases unmatched: 5. CDR1 is SGHRS and CDR2 is YFSETQ in the germline V gene.

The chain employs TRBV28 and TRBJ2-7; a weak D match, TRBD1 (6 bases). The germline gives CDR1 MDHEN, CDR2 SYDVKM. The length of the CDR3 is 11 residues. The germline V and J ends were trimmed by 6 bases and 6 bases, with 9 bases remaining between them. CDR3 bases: TGTGCCAGCAGACTAGGGGGCGAGCAGTACTTC. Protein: CASRLGGEQYF.

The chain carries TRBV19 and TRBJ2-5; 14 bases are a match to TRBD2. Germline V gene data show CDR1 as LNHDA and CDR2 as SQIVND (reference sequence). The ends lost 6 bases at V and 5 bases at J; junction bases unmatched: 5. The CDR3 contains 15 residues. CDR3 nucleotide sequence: TGTGCCAGTAGCGGGACTAGCGGGAGTGGGGAGACCCAGTACTTC. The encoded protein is CASSGTSGSGETQYF.

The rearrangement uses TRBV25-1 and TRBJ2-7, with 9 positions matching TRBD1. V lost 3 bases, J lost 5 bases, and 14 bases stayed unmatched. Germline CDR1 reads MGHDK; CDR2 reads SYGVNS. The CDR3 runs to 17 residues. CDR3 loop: CASSDSSGTGRLHEQYF. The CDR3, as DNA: TGTGCCAGCAGTGACTCCTCCGGGACAGGGAGGTTGCACGAGCAGTACTTC.

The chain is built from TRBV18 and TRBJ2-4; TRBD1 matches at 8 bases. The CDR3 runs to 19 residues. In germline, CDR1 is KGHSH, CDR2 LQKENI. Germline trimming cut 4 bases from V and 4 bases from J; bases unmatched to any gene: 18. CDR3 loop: CASSRLAGGSEEVKNIQYF. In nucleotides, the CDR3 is TGTGCCAGCTCACGACTCGCAGGGGGCTCGGAGGAGGTAAAAAACATTCAGTACTTC.

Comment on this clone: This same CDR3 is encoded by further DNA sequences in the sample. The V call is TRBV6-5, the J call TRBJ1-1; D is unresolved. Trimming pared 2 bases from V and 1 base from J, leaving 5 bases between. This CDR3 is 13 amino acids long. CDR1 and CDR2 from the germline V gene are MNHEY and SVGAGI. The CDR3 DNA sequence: TGTGCCAGCAGTTACGAGGGGAACACTGAAGCTTTCTTT. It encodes CASSYEGNTEAFF.